This record concerns one T cell receptor beta chain sequence. V lost 6 bases, J lost 5 bases, and 14 bases stayed unmatched. There are 16 residues in the CDR3. Germline assignment: CDR1 LNHDA and CDR2 SQIVND (reference sequence). This sample is part of a study of control samples from healthy donors and cancer patients. Profiling relied on immunoSEQ multiplex PCR, and the TCRdb table lists in-frame clones only, not all of them. Of roughly 120,000 clones in the sample, approximately 90% were seen once. The sequencing input was PBMCs. This chain links TRBV19 with TRBJ2-7, with 9 bases identical to TRBD1. The clonotype was recovered from a woman aged 45 to 65 with colorectal cancer. CDR3: CASSSSLGTGFHEQYF. For the CDR3, the DNA is TGTGCCAGTAGCTCCAGCCTCGGGACAGGGTTCCACGAGCAGTACTTC.